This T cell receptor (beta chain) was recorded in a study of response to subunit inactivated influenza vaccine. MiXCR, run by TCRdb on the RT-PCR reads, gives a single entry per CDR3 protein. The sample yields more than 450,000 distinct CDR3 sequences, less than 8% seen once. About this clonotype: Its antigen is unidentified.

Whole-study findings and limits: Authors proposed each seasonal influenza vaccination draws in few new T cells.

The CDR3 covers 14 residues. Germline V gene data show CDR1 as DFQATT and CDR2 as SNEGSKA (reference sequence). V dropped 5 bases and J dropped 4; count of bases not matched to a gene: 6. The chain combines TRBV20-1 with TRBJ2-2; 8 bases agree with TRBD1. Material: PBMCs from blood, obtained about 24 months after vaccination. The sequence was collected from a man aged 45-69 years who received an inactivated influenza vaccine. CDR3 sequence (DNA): TGCAGTGCTTCCAGGGGGCTCGGCACCGGGGAGCTGTTTTTT. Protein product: CSASRGLGTGELFF.